This T cell receptor beta chain came from a study of blood T cell repertoires in COVID-19. Study information: Italy, Spain and the United States were the sources of the convalescent and acute COVID-19 samples. Nucleic acid was either cDNA or gDNA, and it came from T cells, B-cell-depleted T cells, or PBMCs.

The CDR3 covers 15 residues. The germline V and J ends were trimmed by 0 bases and 2 bases, with 11 bases remaining between them. Germline loops: CDR1 SGHRS, CDR2 YFSETQ. Original analysis: For nucleated cells, counts were estimated from reference gene primer amplification. Sequenced by immunoSEQ multiplex PCR; TCRdb stores in-frame clones only, minus some. The V and J calls and the clone size are those of that table, but D and trimming were determined from the DNA. The sample has fewer than 200,000 clones; around nine tenths are singletons. Recruited during active infection, patients (from Seattle) were subsequently followed longitudinally.

Sequenced material: peripheral blood. The receptor was isolated from a woman aged 70 to 79 with COVID-19, enrolled during active disease. The chain couples TRBV5-1 to TRBJ1-1; D unresolved. This chain's CDR3 is CASSLVAGLNTEAFF. The CDR3 bases are TGCGCCAGCAGCTTGGTTGCAGGTCTCAACACTGAAGCTTTCTTT. Variable domain in full (rest from reference TRBV5-1 and TRBJ1-1): KAGVTQTPRYLIKTRGQQVTLSCSPISGHRSVSWYQQTPGQGLQFLFEYFSETQRNKGNFPGRFSGRQFSNSRSEMNVSTLELGDSALYLCASSLVAGLNTEAFFGQGTRLTVV.